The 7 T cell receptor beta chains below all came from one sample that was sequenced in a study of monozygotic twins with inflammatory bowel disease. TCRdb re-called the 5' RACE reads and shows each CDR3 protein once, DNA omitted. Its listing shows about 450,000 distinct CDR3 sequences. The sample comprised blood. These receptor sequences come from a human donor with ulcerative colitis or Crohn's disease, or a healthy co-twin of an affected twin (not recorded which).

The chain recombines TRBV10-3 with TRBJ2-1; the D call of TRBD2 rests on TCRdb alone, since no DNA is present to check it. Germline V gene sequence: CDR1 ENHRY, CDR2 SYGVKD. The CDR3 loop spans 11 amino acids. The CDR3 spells CATRSGNEQFF.

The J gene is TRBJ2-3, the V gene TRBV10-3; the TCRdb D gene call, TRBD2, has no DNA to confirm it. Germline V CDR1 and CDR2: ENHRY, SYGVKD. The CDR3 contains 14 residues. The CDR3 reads CAIRPSGITDTQYF.

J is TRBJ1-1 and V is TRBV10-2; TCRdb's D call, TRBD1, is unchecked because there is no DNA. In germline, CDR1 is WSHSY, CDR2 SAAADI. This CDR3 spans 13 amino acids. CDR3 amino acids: CASNGQGNTEAFF.

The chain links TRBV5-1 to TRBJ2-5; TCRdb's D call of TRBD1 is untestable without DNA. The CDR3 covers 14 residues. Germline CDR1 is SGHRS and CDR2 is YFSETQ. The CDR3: CASSREGRGETQYF.

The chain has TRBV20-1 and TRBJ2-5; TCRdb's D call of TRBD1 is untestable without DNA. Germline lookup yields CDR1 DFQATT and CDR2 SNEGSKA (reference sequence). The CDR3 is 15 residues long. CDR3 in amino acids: CSARDPSGGSWTQYF.

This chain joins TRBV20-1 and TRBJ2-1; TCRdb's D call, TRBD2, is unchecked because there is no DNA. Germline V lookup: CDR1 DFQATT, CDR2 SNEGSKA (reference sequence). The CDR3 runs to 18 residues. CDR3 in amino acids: CSARDRGSGRGPYNEQFF.

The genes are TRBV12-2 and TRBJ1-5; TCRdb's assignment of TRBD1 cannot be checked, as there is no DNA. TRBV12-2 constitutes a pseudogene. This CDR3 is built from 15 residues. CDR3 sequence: CASRSDRDRNQPQHF.